These 17 T cell receptor beta chains came from one sample sequenced in a study of blood T cell repertoires in COVID-19. TCRdb's table, derived via immunoSEQ multiplex PCR, lists solely in-frame clones and lacks some. The top ten clones hold 6.2% of a sample with roughly 140,000 clones, just under 85% of them seen once. The sequenced sample consisted of PBMCs or T cells enriched from blood (not recorded which). The receptors were gathered from a woman in her thirties or forties who had recovered from COVID-19.

This chain connects TRBV7-8 to TRBJ2-5, with 10 bases aligning to TRBD2. The CDR3 loop spans 15 amino acids. After removal of 5 bases from V and 1 base from J, the junction contained 4 bases not matched to a gene. Per germline, CDR1 SGHVS and CDR2 FQNEAQ. The CDR3 region has the DNA TGTGCCAGCAGCCCGACTAGCGGGCTCCAAGAGACCCAGTACTTC. Translating gives CASSPTSGLQETQYF.

There are a few counts of this clone. This chain connects TRBV3-1 (or the pseudogene TRBV3-2) to TRBJ2-2; D is perhaps TRBD2 (5 bases). Germline V gene sequence: CDR1 LGHDT, CDR2 YNNKEL (reference sequence). Trimming stripped 0 bases from V and 6 bases from J, with 11 bases between. The CDR3 runs to 15 residues. The CDR3, as DNA: TGTGCCAGCAGCCAAGATCCGGGGTCGGCCGGGGAGCTGTTTTTT. Its protein is CASSQDPGSAGELFF.

The chain employs TRBV3-1 (or the pseudogene TRBV3-2) and TRBJ1-1; TRBD1 agrees at 7 bases. There are 16 residues in the CDR3. The germline gives CDR1 LGHDT, CDR2 YNNKEL (reference sequence). V lost 2 bases, J lost 3 bases, and 9 bases stayed unmatched. DNA for the CDR3: TGTGCCAGCAGCCAACCACAGGGGAAACGGTACACTGAAGCTTTCTTT. It encodes CASSQPQGKRYTEAFF.

V and J are TRBV9 and TRBJ2-3; 7 bases are a match to TRBD2. Trimming took 3 bases from V and 2 from J; bases not matched to a gene: 3. The CDR3 length is 14 residues. Germline V gives CDR1 SGDLS, CDR2 YYNGEE. CDR3 loop: CASSEGGVTDTQYF. The CDR3 bases are TGTGCCAGCAGCGAGGGAGGGGTCACAGATACGCAGTATTTT.

This sequence joins TRBV6-2 or TRBV6-3 and TRBJ1-5, with 8 bases that match TRBD1. V lost 2 bases, J lost 0 bases, and 0 bases stayed unmatched. Germline CDR1 is MNHEY and CDR2 is SVGEGT. The CDR3 consists of 15 residues. The CDR3 DNA is TGTGCCAGCAGTTACACAGGGGGTAGCAATCAGCCCCAGCATTTT. Amino acid sequence: CASSYTGGSNQPQHF.

The chain uses TRBV10-3 and TRBJ1-3; D call uncertain. The germline CDR1 and CDR2 sequences are ENHRY and SYGVKD. The V end was cut by 11 bases, the J end by 3 bases, with 14 bases between. The length of the CDR3 is 13 residues. The CDR3 DNA sequence: TGTGCCGCCCAACAGTGGGTTGGAAACACCATATATTTT. As protein: CAAQQWVGNTIYF.

The rearrangement joins TRBV15 to TRBJ2-1; D might be TRBD2 (5 bases). The CDR3 sequence is 17 residues long. CDR1 and CDR2 from the germline V gene are LNHNV and YYDKDF (reference sequence). Between the trimmed V and J ends, which lost 0 bases and 3 bases, there was a span of 15 bases. The DNA of the CDR3 is TGTGCCACCAGCAGAGATCTAGCTATCTCGGACTACAATGAGCAGTTCTTC. Amino acids: CATSRDLAISDYNEQFF.

The chain employs TRBV15 and TRBJ1-2, with 7 bases that match TRBD1. The CDR3 sequence is 14 residues long. The V and J ends lost 4 bases and 3 bases, in that order; junction bases with no gene match: 5. Germline V CDR1 and CDR2: LNHNV, YYDKDF (reference sequence). CDR3 residues: CATSTTGSDYGYTF. The CDR3 coding sequence is TGTGCCACCAGCACGACAGGGTCTGACTATGGCTACACCTTC.

The chain carries TRBV2 and TRBJ2-6; maybe TRBD2 (5 bases). V was shortened by 5 bases and J by 0 bases, with 14 bases between the two germline ends. The CDR3 sequence is 17 residues long. Germline values: CDR1 SNHLY, CDR2 FYNNEI. The CDR3 is CASSPQPGSSGANVLTF. In nucleotides, the CDR3 is TGTGCCAGCAGTCCTCAACCGGGGAGCTCTGGGGCCAACGTCCTGACTTTC.

CDR3 protein: CAGGTSGTNEQFF. The CDR3 region has the DNA TGTGCCGGAGGGACTAGCGGGACCAATGAGCAGTTCTTC. The genes are TRBV2 and TRBJ2-1, with TRBD2 identical over 13 bases. Germline CDR1 reads SNHLY; CDR2 reads FYNNEI. This CDR3 spans 13 amino acids. Germline trimming cut 11 bases from V and 6 bases from J; bases unmatched to any gene: 4.

This clone was counted once. V is TRBV12-5 and J is TRBJ2-7, with D possibly TRBD1 on 5 matching bases. The CDR3 covers 15 residues. Deletions cut 5 bases from V and 2 bases from J, with 16 bases between. Germline lookup yields CDR1 LGHNT and CDR2 FRNRAP. Here the CDR3 DNA reads TGTGCTAGTGGTCCTCCCCGGTCAGGGACCTACGAGCAGTACTTC. Encoded protein: CASGPPRSGTYEQYF.

The V call is TRBV6-4, the J call TRBJ2-2; TRBD1 is a possible D gene (5 bases). Per germline, CDR1 MRHNA and CDR2 SNTAGT. V was trimmed by 5 bases and J by 0 bases, leaving 16 bases between them. The CDR3 is 17 residues long. Here the CDR3 reads CASSTTVRIPNTGELFF. DNA for the CDR3: TGTGCCAGCAGTACGACAGTAAGAATTCCGAACACCGGGGAGCTGTTTTTT.

The chain joins TRBV5-1 to TRBJ2-7, with D unclear. V was cut by 4 bases and J by 3 bases, with 11 bases left in between. The CDR3 has 13 amino acids. The V gene's germline CDR1 is SGHRS and CDR2 YFSETQ. The CDR3 DNA follows: TGCGCCAGCAGCCCCTCGGGTCGCTACGAGCAGTACTTC. Protein product: CASSPSGRYEQYF.

This clone has only one observation. The V gene is TRBV25-1, the J gene TRBJ1-2; 8 positions agree with TRBD1. The CDR3 totals 13 residues. CDR1 and CDR2 from the germline V gene are MGHDK and SYGVNS. After removal of 5 bases from V and 4 bases from J, the junction contained 3 bases not matched to a gene. The CDR3 reads CASSTGQAYGYTF. The CDR3 DNA is TGTGCCAGCAGTACGGGACAGGCCTATGGCTACACCTTC.

The chain recombines TRBV15 with TRBJ1-1; no definite D call. The germline gives CDR1 LNHNV, CDR2 YYDKDF (reference sequence). The CDR3 is 15 residues long. V lost 0 bases and J lost 2, with 10 bases in between. The CDR3, as DNA: TGTGCCACCAGCAGAGAACGGGTCGCCAACACTGAAGCTTTCTTT. Translation gives CATSRERVANTEAFF. Supplemented by reference TRBV15 and TRBJ1-1, the full variable domain reads DAMVIQNPRYQVTQFGKPVTLSCSQTLNHNVMYWYQQKSSQAPKLLFHYYDKDFNNEADTPDNFQSRRPNTSFCFLDIRSPGLGDTAMYLCATSRERVANTEAFFGQGTRLTVV.

The rearrangement joins TRBV7-9 to TRBJ2-2, with unresolved D. The CDR3 contains 14 residues. The V end lost 2 bases, the J end lost 1 base, and 5 bases lay between the germline ends. Germline CDR1 reads SEHNR; CDR2 reads FQNEAQ (reference sequence). The CDR3 is CASSLSGNTGELFF. In DNA form, the CDR3 reads TGTGCCAGCAGCTTATCGGGGAACACCGGGGAGCTGTTTTTT.

The V and J genes are TRBV27 and TRBJ2-1; D is undetermined. The germline V and J ends were trimmed by 0 bases and 10 bases, with 10 bases remaining between them. The length of the CDR3 is 13 residues. The germline V gene encodes CDR1 MNHEY and CDR2 SMNVEV (reference sequence). The CDR3 nucleotides read TGTGCCAGCAGTTTATCGATAACTAACGAGCAGTTCTTC. Amino acid sequence: CASSLSITNEQFF.